This section outlines one TCR beta chain sequence together with its context. In the source study's methods: Amplification from reference gene primers served as the basis for estimated nucleated cell counts. TCRdb's table, derived via immunoSEQ multiplex PCR, lists solely in-frame clones and lacks some. The DNA was the basis for D and trimming; V, J and clone size are from that table. The sample consists of 250,000 to 300,000 clones, over 80% of them appearing once. This specimen comes from a study of blood T cell repertoires in COVID-19. Study-wide context: Sites in the United States, Italy and Spain provided acute and convalescent COVID-19 samples. The cDNA or gDNA used as material had been derived from T cells, B-cell-depleted T cells, or PBMCs.

CDR3 size: 15 residues. V was clipped by 1 base and J by 3 bases; unmatched bases: 4. Germline CDR1 is LGHDT and CDR2 is YNNKEL (reference sequence). Enrolled during active infection, Seattle patients were then followed longitudinally. The receptor's source is a woman between 65 and 79 years old with COVID-19, enrolled during active disease. The V call is TRBV3-1 (or the pseudogene TRBV3-2), the J call TRBJ2-7, with TRBD2 matching 9 bases. Sequencing input: peripheral blood. DNA of the CDR3: TGTGCCAGCAGCCAAGTCGCGACTAGCGGCTACGAGCAGTACTTC. It codes for CASSQVATSGYEQYF.